This T cell receptor (beta chain) derives from a study of vaccination effects on CD4 cells after COVID-19. Cells that had been cultured for 10 days were the source of isolated CD4+ T cells. Fresh IL-2-containing medium replaced half the medium on days 3 and 7. For this clone: Antigen specificity is unknown.

Trimming removed 0 bases at V and 4 bases at J, with 10 bases between. Germline V gene lookup returns CDR1 SGDLS and CDR2 YYNGEE. This CDR3 region has 14 residues. Data came from immunoSEQ multiplex PCR; TCRdb stores just in-frame clones and leaves some out. The sample yields about 51,000 clones, around 70% seen once. This rearrangement joins TRBV9 to TRBJ2-5; no firm D call. Here the sequenced sample was CD4+ T cells from PBMCs cultured without peptide, taken before COVID-19 vaccination. The source is a human donor who had a prior SARS-CoV-2 infection. CDR3 bases: TGTGCCAGCAGCGTAGAGGGATTGGGAGAGACCCAGTACTTC. This translates into CASSVEGLGETQYF.